The source of this T cell receptor beta chain is a study of OX40 agonist ivuxolimab in advanced cancers. Study summary: Patients received intravenous ivuxolimab every 2 weeks at 0.01 to 10 mg/kg. Findings and caveats of the study: Relative to CD4+, CD8+ T cells held more expanded clones on average.

This CDR3 spans 13 amino acids. Germline CDR1 is MNHEY and CDR2 is SMNVEV (reference sequence). The V end lost 7 bases, the J end lost 5 bases, and 11 bases lay between the germline ends. To note about this clone: Its antigen is unidentified.

Repertoires were generated with immunoSEQ multiplex PCR, while TCRdb's copy carries only in-frame clones and drops some. The sample lists about 12,000 clones, roughly 89% occurring once. This TCR came from an adult with an advanced solid tumor such as melanoma, head and neck, liver or kidney cancer. The genes are TRBV27 and TRBJ2-2; a weak D match, TRBD1 (6 bases). This specimen consisted of CD4+ or CD8+ T cells sorted from blood, obtained in a trial of the OX40 agonist ivuxolimab. CDR3 bases: TGTGCCAGCACCAACAGGGTTACCGGGGAGCTGTTTTTT. Protein: CASTNRVTGELFF.